This T cell receptor (beta chain) is from a study of blood T cell repertoires in COVID-19. Across the whole study: PBMCs, B-cell-depleted T cells, or T cells provided the cDNA or gDNA that made up the material.

Sequencing was performed with immunoSEQ multiplex PCR; in TCRdb, only in-frame clones are kept and a portion is missing. The sample gives 200,000 to 250,000 clones, around 90% of which show up once; 11% is in the top ten. This clone is a singleton in its sample. This CDR3 spans 13 amino acids. V shed 1 base and J shed 1 base, with 7 bases lying between them. Germline lookup yields CDR1 GTSNPN and CDR2 SVGIG (reference sequence). The cohort comprised adults aged about 18 to 90 years residing in some 24 US areas. The study counted Cohort 3 donors as recovered given two negative PCRs, clearance, or symptom resolution.

The source is a man younger than 40 who had recovered from COVID-19. The sample was PBMCs or T cells enriched from blood (not recorded which). The chain recombines TRBV30 with TRBJ1-1; possibly TRBD1 for D (5 bases). The DNA of the CDR3 is TGTGCCTGGAGTGACAGGAGGAACACTGAAGCTTTCTTT. It encodes CAWSDRRNTEAFF.